This TCR beta chain was obtained from a study of T cells in Graves' hyperthyroidism and ophthalmopathy (dated by TCRdb to the late 2010s). In terms of the full investigation: Peripheral blood samples were taken at initial diagnosis, before any treatment was given. The 100 discovery patients were randomly split 7:3 into training and test sets. The paper describes TCR Vbeta CDR3 sequencing of fewer than 150 peripheral blood samples, made up of approximately 40 ophthalmopathy patients, roughly 75 hyperthyroidism patients and around 17 progressor patients. After sampling, hyperthyroidism patients received methimazole starting at 30 mg daily, and ophthalmopathy patients received high-dose intravenous methylprednisolone. In addition, the study compared T-cell repertoires in thyroid tissue and in blood from roughly six Graves' hyperthyroidism patients. TCR V-J signatures able to tell the groups apart were searched for in a discovery cohort of 100 patients, of whom 43 had Graves' ophthalmopathy and around 58 had stable Graves' hyperthyroidism. Whether ophthalmopathy could be predicted prospectively was tested in an independent validation cohort made up of under 20 hyperthyroidism patients plus 17 patients who later progressed to ophthalmopathy.

From the cysteine through the phenylalanine, the CDR3 covers 10 amino acids. This entry keeps only the CDR3 DNA: 30 bases, framed from base 1. Cut back by 3 bases and 9 bases, the V and J ends lie 6 bases apart. CDR1 SGHRS and CDR2 YFSETQ are derived from the germline V gene. This clonotype was recorded many times. No cognate antigen has been identified for it. No base quality values were provided; no much bigger clone lies one nucleotide off. Overall results and qualifications from the work: No statistical method was used to fix the sample size in advance, and group allocation was not hidden from the investigators. Ophthalmopathy was separated from stable hyperthyroidism by a 13 V-J signature model, with approximately 85% sensitivity and 81% to 82% specificity obtained in cross-validation and 80%/75% obtained in testing. In validation, the model predicted progression to ophthalmopathy with around 71% sensitivity and 72% to 75% specificity, a median of approximately 6.7 months before onset. Most expanded thyroid clonotypes (frequency above 0.001) were also detected in blood, suggesting blood repertoires may reflect thyroid immune responses.

The TCR beta CDR3 regions were amplified from RNA transcripts. The first round of RT-PCR for the TCR CDR3 was performed with the HTBI primer set and the Qiagen OneStep RT-PCR kit. Libraries were constructed in a second round of multiplex PCR, after which size selection and purification were carried out. The libraries were sequenced on an Illumina HiSeq2000 using paired-end 100 bp reads. Per the authors' processing: SOAPnuke was used to process the raw data, removing reads that contained adapters or uncalled bases, had a mean Phred below 15, or lacked an exact match to the constant primer or identifier. COPE v1.2.5 was used to merge high-quality paired reads, and clonotypes were defined as unique nucleotide sequences. MiTCR v1.1 was used to align clonotypes to the IMGT TRBV, TRBD and TRBJ reference segments. The analysis included only V-J combinations with a frequency above 0.0001, which together covered more than 98% of the repertoires. A TCS score was defined as the ratio of F50 (clonal expansion) to E x V (chaos), with BLOSUM62-based TCRdist applied between CDR3 peptides within each V-J. Welch's t-statistics and random forest reduced some 510 V-J features to fewer than 15, which were used in a naive Bayes classifier (R e1071). TCRdb trimmed the raw reads at Q25, called clones with MiXCR and kept productive beta chains. Every CDR3 protein is listed once, alongside the most common genes and DNA of its rows. TCRdb's processing, not the authors', yielded these V and J calls. This sample is represented by about 260,000 distinct CDR3 sequences; around 15% of them were singletons. The biggest ten clones account for about 30% of the sample.

In the ophthalmopathy patients, disease was moderately to severely active, with a Clinical Activity Score of 3 or more, a NOSPECS grade of 4 or more, and a duration of less than 3 months. Patients with uncontrolled infections, other autoimmune diseases, pregnancy or lactation were excluded. Diagnoses were based on clinical symptoms, serum thyroxine and TRAb, thyroid ultrasound and orbital computed tomography. PBMCs were isolated from more than 8 ml of fresh peripheral blood by Ficoll-Paque density gradient centrifugation. Trizol reagent was used to extract total RNA, and RNA quality was then checked on an Agilent 2100 Bioanalyzer.

The clonotype comes from a woman aged 18-35 years with Graves' ophthalmopathy. This chain joins TRBV5-1 to TRBJ1-1; the D gene is unclear. Material for sequencing was blood. CDR3 protein: CASSSPKAFF. The DNA sequence is given as TGCGCCAGCAGCTCCCCGAAAGCTTTCTTT.